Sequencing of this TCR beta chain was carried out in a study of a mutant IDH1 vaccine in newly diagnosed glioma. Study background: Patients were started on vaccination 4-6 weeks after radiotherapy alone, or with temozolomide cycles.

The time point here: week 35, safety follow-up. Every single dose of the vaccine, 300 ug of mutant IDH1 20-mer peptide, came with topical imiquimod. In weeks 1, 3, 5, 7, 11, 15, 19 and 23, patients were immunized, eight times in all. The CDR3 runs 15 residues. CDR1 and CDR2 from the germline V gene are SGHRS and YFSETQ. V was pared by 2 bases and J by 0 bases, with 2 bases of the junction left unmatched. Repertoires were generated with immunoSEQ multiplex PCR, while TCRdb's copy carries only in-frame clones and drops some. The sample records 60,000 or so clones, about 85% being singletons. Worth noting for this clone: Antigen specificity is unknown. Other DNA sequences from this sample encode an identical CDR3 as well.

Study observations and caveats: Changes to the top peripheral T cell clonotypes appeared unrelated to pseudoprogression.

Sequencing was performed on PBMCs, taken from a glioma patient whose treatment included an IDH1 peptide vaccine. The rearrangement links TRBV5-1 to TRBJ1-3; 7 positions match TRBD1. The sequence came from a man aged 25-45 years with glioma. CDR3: CASSFSGGSGNTIYF. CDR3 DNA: TGCGCCAGCAGCTTTTCAGGGGGCTCTGGAAACACCATATATTTT.